What follows are 26 T cell receptor beta chains derived from one specimen sequenced in a study of blood T cell repertoires in COVID-19. Generated by immunoSEQ multiplex PCR, the TCRdb table keeps only in-frame clones and is missing some. The sample lists a few hundred thousand clones; around 92% were seen once. The sample comprised peripheral blood. The receptors derive from a woman aged 25 to 39 with COVID-19, enrolled during active disease.

This clone was found many times. J is TRBJ2-7 and V is TRBV4-2, with a possible D match to TRBD2 (6 bases). The germline V and J ends were trimmed by 0 bases and 7 bases, with 22 bases remaining between them. This CDR3 has 17 amino acids. Per germline, CDR1 LGHNA and CDR2 YNFKEQ. The CDR3 DNA follows: TGTGCCAGCAGCCAAGATCGGGGTAGCGGTCCAACGGGGGAGCAGTACTTC. Its protein is CASSQDRGSGPTGEQYF.

The chain recombines TRBV2 with TRBJ2-1; D remains unclear. This CDR3 region has 11 residues. Germline CDR1 reads SNHLY; CDR2 reads FYNNEI. V dropped 5 bases and J dropped 15 bases, with 14 bases sitting between them. This chain's CDR3 is CASSTQVVGFF. The CDR3 DNA reads as TGTGCCAGCAGTACTCAGGTAGTAGGGTTCTTC.

The gene calls are TRBV6-5 and TRBJ1-1, with D uncertain. CDR1 is MNHEY and CDR2 is SVGAGI in the germline V gene. The ends were cut back, 2 bases at V and 5 bases at J, with 9 bases in the middle. The CDR3 contains 13 residues. CDR3 coding DNA: TGTGCCAGCAGTTACAACGGACTGACTGAAGCTTTCTTT. This gives the protein CASSYNGLTEAFF.

The chain employs TRBV4-2 and TRBJ2-7; TRBD1 matches at 10 bases. There are 15 residues in the CDR3. Germline V CDR1 and CDR2: LGHNA, YNFKEQ. V was pared by 5 bases and J by 2 bases, with 6 bases of the junction left unmatched. This chain's CDR3 is CASSSSGTGAYEQYF. CDR3 bases: TGTGCCAGCAGCTCTTCCGGGACAGGGGCCTACGAGCAGTACTTC.

The chain joins TRBV5-4 to TRBJ2-1; a possible D gene is TRBD2 (7 bases). Between the trimmed V and J ends, which lost 2 bases and 7 bases, there was a span of 10 bases. Germline V lookup: CDR1 SGHNT, CDR2 YYREEE (reference sequence). The CDR3 is 13 amino acids. The CDR3 DNA follows: TGTGCCAGCAGCTTACGGGGGGCGAATGAGCAGTTCTTC. It encodes CASSLRGANEQFF.

CDR3 region: CASSPEASMNTEAFF. The CDR3 DNA sequence: TGTGCCAGCAGCCCCGAGGCCTCCATGAACACTGAAGCTTTCTTT. V and J are TRBV27 and TRBJ1-1; D is undetermined. V shed 6 bases and J shed 0 bases, with 14 bases lying between them. The CDR3 is 15 residues long. Germline-derived CDR1 and CDR2 are MNHEY and SMNVEV (reference sequence).

The chain combines TRBV2 with TRBJ1-5; TRBD1 is a possible D gene (6 bases). Trimming took off 4 bases at V and 7 bases at J, with 17 bases between the two ends. The CDR3 is 15 residues long. The germline gives CDR1 SNHLY, CDR2 FYNNEI. In DNA, the CDR3 is TGTGCCAGCAGTGGGGTCGGAGGGGGAGGGCAGCCCCAGCATTTT. Translated, it gives CASSGVGGGGQPQHF.

The chain couples TRBV27 to TRBJ2-7; the D is unclear. This CDR3 has 14 amino acids. In germline, CDR1 is MNHEY, CDR2 SMNVEV (reference sequence). V gave up 2 bases and J gave up 7 bases, with 15 bases separating them. The CDR3 DNA sequence: TGTGCCAGCAGTTTACGTCATGAGGTCCGGGAGCAGTACTTC. Protein: CASSLRHEVREQYF.

This chain connects TRBV3-1 (or the pseudogene TRBV3-2) to TRBJ2-1; D gene uncertain. Deletions cut 4 bases from V and 6 bases from J, with 10 bases between. The CDR3 consists of 13 residues. Germline V lookup: CDR1 LGHDT, CDR2 YNNKEL (reference sequence). The CDR3 loop is CASSPDSANEQFF. CDR3 nucleotide sequence: TGTGCCAGCAGCCCCGATAGTGCCAATGAGCAGTTCTTC.

The V gene is TRBV5-4, the J gene TRBJ1-4, with TRBD1 matching 7 bases. There are 16 residues in the CDR3. With V trimmed by 2 bases and J by 5 bases, 9 bases remained unmatched. The germline gives CDR1 SGHNT, CDR2 YYREEE (reference sequence). CDR3 sequence: CASSLRQGGGNEKLFF. CDR3 coding DNA: TGTGCCAGCAGCTTAAGGCAGGGGGGAGGAAATGAAAAACTGTTTTTT. Drawing the rest from reference TRBV5-4 and TRBJ1-4, the complete variable domain is ETGVTQSPTHLIKTRGQQVTLRCSSQSGHNTVSWYQQALGQGPQFIFQYYREEENGRGNFPPRFSGLQFPNYSSELNVNALELDDSALYLCASSLRQGGGNEKLFFGSGTQLSVL.

This chain uses TRBV5-1 with TRBJ1-3; 7 nucleotides match TRBD1. Unmatched junction bases numbered 5, after V lost 5 bases and J lost 0 bases. Germline V gene sequence: CDR1 SGHRS, CDR2 YFSETQ. There are 15 residues in the CDR3. This chain's CDR3 is CASREDRRSGNTIYF. The CDR3, as DNA: TGCGCCAGCAGAGAGGACAGGCGCTCTGGAAACACCATATATTTT. The full variable domain, rest sourced from reference TRBV5-1 and TRBJ1-3, is KAGVTQTPRYLIKTRGQQVTLSCSPISGHRSVSWYQQTPGQGLQFLFEYFSETQRNKGNFPGRFSGRQFSNSRSEMNVSTLELGDSALYLCASREDRRSGNTIYFGEGSWLTVV.

This chain connects TRBV6-5 to TRBJ1-1; 10 bases match TRBD1. This CDR3 has 14 amino acids. The germline CDR1 and CDR2 sequences are MNHEY and SVGAGI. V trimming: 5 bases; J trimming: 11 bases; junction bases outside the gene matches: 11. CDR3 amino acids: CASSPKTGGDGAFF. The CDR3 nucleotides are TGTGCCAGCAGTCCAAAGACAGGGGGCGACGGGGCTTTCTTT.

V and J are TRBV6-2 or TRBV6-3 and TRBJ2-1; the D gene is possibly TRBD2 (7 bases). The CDR3 has 17 residues. The germline V gene has CDR1 MNHEY and CDR2 SVGEGT. Trimming took off 5 bases at V and 1 base at J, with 18 bases between the two ends. The CDR3 here is CASSLRLAGASYNEQFF. CDR3 DNA: TGTGCCAGCAGTCTACGACTAGCAGGGGCGTCCTACAATGAGCAGTTCTTC.

The chain recombines TRBV5-1 with TRBJ1-4; D not certain. The CDR3 consists of 14 residues. With 1 base removed from V and 0 bases from J, the gap between germline ends came to 4 bases. In germline, CDR1 is SGHRS, CDR2 YFSETQ. Written as DNA, the CDR3 is TGCGCCAGCAGCTTGACATCAACTAATGAAAAACTGTTTTTT. The encoded protein is CASSLTSTNEKLFF. Full variable domain (missing parts from reference TRBV5-1 and TRBJ1-4): KAGVTQTPRYLIKTRGQQVTLSCSPISGHRSVSWYQQTPGQGLQFLFEYFSETQRNKGNFPGRFSGRQFSNSRSEMNVSTLELGDSALYLCASSLTSTNEKLFFGSGTQLSVL.

This clone was seen a single time. The chain is built from TRBV10-1 and TRBJ1-1; TRBD1 matches at 10 bases. Losses at the gene ends were 5 bases for V and 4 bases for J; bases not matched to a gene: 10. Germline-derived CDR1 and CDR2 are WNHNN and SYGVQD (reference sequence). The CDR3 spans 16 residues. The CDR3 spells CASSQRRQGAGTEAFF. In nucleotides, the CDR3 is TGCGCCAGCAGTCAAAGAAGACAGGGGGCAGGCACTGAAGCTTTCTTT.

This chain uses TRBV9 with TRBJ1-1; perhaps TRBD1 as D (6 bases). Germline V gene lookup returns CDR1 SGDLS and CDR2 YYNGEE. The CDR3 totals 13 residues. Trimming took off 1 base at V and 7 bases at J, with 11 bases between the two ends. CDR3 DNA sequence: TGTGCCAGCAGCGTACCTCCAGGGGATGAAGCTTTCTTT. Translating it yields CASSVPPGDEAFF.

The rearrangement joins TRBV5-1 to TRBJ1-1, with TRBD1 matching 8 bases. Germline CDR1 SGHRS, CDR2 YFSETQ. The J segment lost 4 bases and the V segment lost 0 bases, leaving 5 bases of the junction unmatched. This CDR3 is built from 15 residues. The CDR3 DNA is TGCGCCAGCAGCTTGGCGACAGGGGCGGGCACTGAAGCTTTCTTT. Its translation is CASSLATGAGTEAFF. The complete variable domain, with remaining parts taken from reference TRBV5-1 and TRBJ1-1, reads KAGVTQTPRYLIKTRGQQVTLSCSPISGHRSVSWYQQTPGQGLQFLFEYFSETQRNKGNFPGRFSGRQFSNSRSEMNVSTLELGDSALYLCASSLATGAGTEAFFGQGTRLTVV.

This chain joins TRBV24-1 and TRBJ2-7, with D perhaps matching TRBD2 (5 bases). The V end lost 12 bases, the J end lost 4 bases, and 15 bases lay between the germline ends. This CDR3 is built from 12 residues. Germline V gene data show CDR1 as KGHDR and CDR2 as SFDVKD. CDR3 sequence: CAPEEGWYEQYF. DNA of the CDR3: TGTGCCCCCGAAGAGGGCTGGTACGAGCAGTACTTC.

This clone appeared a single time. This chain uses TRBV27 with TRBJ2-7, with 8 positions matching TRBD2. V lost 5 bases, J lost 6 bases, and 12 bases stayed unmatched. The CDR3 totals 15 residues. From germline, CDR1 is MNHEY and CDR2 SMNVEV (reference sequence). Written as DNA, the CDR3 is TGTGCCAGCAGTCCCCGGACTAGCTACTTGCTCGAGCAGTACTTC. Protein sequence: CASSPRTSYLLEQYF.

The rearrangement links TRBV6-5 to TRBJ2-7; 7 nucleotides agree with TRBD1. The germline CDR1 and CDR2 sequences are MNHEY and SVGAGI. The V and J ends lost 6 bases and 3 bases, in that order; junction bases with no gene match: 8. The CDR3 consists of 14 residues. CDR3 region: CASRAGTESYEQYF. CDR3 DNA: TGTGCCAGCAGAGCCGGGACAGAGAGCTACGAGCAGTACTTC.

J is TRBJ2-7 and V is TRBV6-5, with TRBD2 matching 11 bases. Looked up from germline, CDR1 is MNHEY and CDR2 is SVGAGI. V trimming: 6 bases; J trimming: 2 bases; junction bases outside the gene matches: 6. The CDR3 sequence is 15 residues long. CDR3 coding DNA: TGTGCCAGCAGCACTAGCGGGGGTCACCCCTACGAGCAGTACTTC. This encodes CASSTSGGHPYEQYF.

This clone was seen once. This chain connects TRBV6-2 or TRBV6-3 to TRBJ2-7; D might be TRBD2 (5 bases). Trimming left V 2 bases short and J 2 bases short, with 13 bases between. This CDR3 has 15 residues. Germline values: CDR1 MNHEY, CDR2 SVGEGT. Here the CDR3 DNA reads TGTGCCAGCAGTTACGGCGGAGGTCGAACCTACGAGCAGTACTTC. As protein: CASSYGGGRTYEQYF.

The V call is TRBV28, the J call TRBJ1-3; D perhaps matches TRBD1 (5 bases). CDR3 length: 17 residues. Germline V gives CDR1 MDHEN, CDR2 SYDVKM. V was trimmed by 4 bases and J by 2 bases, leaving 18 bases between them. CDR3 nucleotides: TGTGCCAGCAGTTCCCCGCCGGGGGGTCTCACTGGAAACACCATATATTTT. Translating it yields CASSSPPGGLTGNTIYF.

This clone was seen a single time. V and J are TRBV5-6 and TRBJ1-4, with TRBD1 as a possible D gene (5 bases). Germline V gene sequence: CDR1 SGHDT, CDR2 YYEEEE. CDR3 size: 14 residues. The ends were cut back, 1 base at V and 8 bases at J, with 12 bases in the middle. CDR3 nucleotides: TGTGCCAGCAGCTTGAAACAGGTATCGGAAAAACTGTTTTTT. Protein sequence: CASSLKQVSEKLFF. The complete variable domain, with remaining parts taken from reference TRBV5-6 and TRBJ1-4, reads DAGVTQSPTHLIKTRGQQVTLRCSPKSGHDTVSWYQQALGQGPQFIFQYYEEEERQRGNFPDRFSGHQFPNYSSELNVNALLLGDSALYLCASSLKQVSEKLFFGSGTQLSVL.

This clone appeared once. CDR3 sequence (DNA): TGTGCCAGCGTCCCGTCAGGGGATAGCAATCAGCCCCAGCATTTT. It codes for CASVPSGDSNQPQHF. V usage is TRBV6-5 and J usage is TRBJ1-5; possible D gene TRBD1, 6 bases. The CDR3 runs 15 residues. Trimming stripped 8 bases from V and 0 bases from J, with 14 bases between. CDR1 is MNHEY, CDR2 SVGAGI, per germline.

CDR3 sequence reads: CASSIFPGQMPGSYTF. The CDR3 DNA sequence: TGTGCCAGTAGTATTTTCCCCGGACAGATGCCGGGTAGCTACACCTTC. The V call is TRBV19, the J call TRBJ1-2; possibly TRBD1 for D (6 bases). CDR3 length: 16 residues. CDR1 LNHDA and CDR2 SQIVND come from the germline V gene (reference sequence). V shed 3 bases and J shed 9 bases, with 23 bases lying between them.